The clone carrying this T cell receptor beta chain ranks as medium-sized (0.01 to 0.1%). The target antigen is unknown. The data belong to a study of immune evolution from preneoplasia to lung adenocarcinoma. Study-wide results and limits: Later-stage lesions seemingly showed higher T cell density and diversity than normal lung.

J was trimmed by 4 bases and V by 0 bases; bases with no gene match: 0. This CDR3 has 14 amino acids. Germline V gives CDR1 LNHDA, CDR2 SQIVND (reference sequence). The assay was immunoSEQ multiplex PCR, and TCRdb's table has in-frame clones only and misses some. The sample yields about 10,000 clones, around 87% seen once. After pathologic assessment, macro-dissection selected premalignant or tumor cells for extraction. The TCR originated in a person aged 65 to 85 with invasive lung adenocarcinoma. The chain employs TRBV19 and TRBJ1-5; TRBD1 agrees at 7 bases. Sequenced input: FFPE invasive lung adenocarcinoma tissue. CDR3 nucleotide sequence: TGTGCCAGTAGTATAGAACAGGGGAATCAGCCCCAGCATTTT. It is translated as CASSIEQGNQPQHF.